The source of this T cell receptor beta chain is a study of control samples from healthy donors and cancer patients. Trimming at V came to 0 bases and at J to 8 bases, leaving 12 bases not matched to a gene. This CDR3 is 17 amino acids long. Germline CDR1 and CDR2: MNHNS and SASEGT. Only in-frame clones appear in the TCRdb table, and some are missing; sequencing was by immunoSEQ multiplex PCR. The profile covers 100,000 to 150,000 clones, with approximately 91% appearing a single time and roughly 3.2% taken by the ten largest. Sequencing input: blood. The chain carries TRBV6-1 and TRBJ2-4, with 8 bases that match TRBD2. The source of this sequence is a man aged 50 or older in good health. In DNA, the CDR3 is TGTGCCAGCAGTGAAGCAAAGAACGGGGGGGGCCGAGACATTCAGTACTTC. Its protein is CASSEAKNGGGRDIQYF.